Listed below are T cell receptor beta chains from one sample, sequenced in a study of T cells in Graves' hyperthyroidism and ophthalmopathy. TCRdb re-analysed the multiplex PCR reads in MiXCR, keeping a single row per CDR3 protein. The data contain some 300,000 distinct CDR3 sequences, roughly a fifth of them singletons. Sample: blood. These receptors originate from a man aged 45 to 65 with Graves' ophthalmopathy. The conserved cysteine and the conserved F or W are not part of the CDR3 here.

j_gene: TRBJ2-2; v_gene: TRBV20-1; CDR3aa: SARLGTNTGELF
j_gene: TRBJ2-1; v_gene: TRBV6-1; CDR3aa: ASSELGTYNEQF
j_gene: TRBJ2-6; v_gene: TRBV20-1; CDR3aa: SAPGTGAGANVLT
j_gene: TRBJ1-4; v_gene: TRBV6-1; CDR3aa: ASSTNLDRGNEKLF
j_gene: TRBJ2-3; v_gene: TRBV28; CDR3aa: ASIATDTQY
j_gene: TRBJ2-7; v_gene: TRBV5-1; CDR3aa: ASSLGGSLGEQY
j_gene: TRBJ1-1; v_gene: TRBV29-1; CDR3aa: SVGVTGWDTEAF
j_gene: TRBJ2-2; v_gene: TRBV12-3/TRBV12-4; CDR3aa: ASTGQRGSGTGELF
j_gene: TRBJ1-2; v_gene: TRBV20-1; CDR3aa: SASSARGDPYGYT
j_gene: TRBJ2-1; v_gene: TRBV2; CDR3aa: ASGGTSGLSYNEQF
j_gene: TRBJ2-1; v_gene: TRBV15; CDR3aa: ATNDWSASGSNEQF
j_gene: TRBJ2-7; v_gene: TRBV20-1; CDR3aa: SATGQGTYEQY
j_gene: TRBJ1-1; v_gene: TRBV2; CDR3aa: ASARDPMGQAF
j_gene: TRBJ2-3; v_gene: TRBV28; CDR3aa: ASSLLAQGTDTQY
j_gene: TRBJ2-3; v_gene: TRBV24-1; CDR3aa: ATSDTTSGRPSGEQY
j_gene: TRBJ1-5; v_gene: TRBV30; CDR3aa: AWLPKDRSRGQPQH
j_gene: TRBJ2-2; v_gene: TRBV27; CDR3aa: ASGQSGELF
j_gene: TRBJ1-1; v_gene: TRBV20-1; CDR3aa: SARGLNTEAF
j_gene: TRBJ2-7; v_gene: TRBV30; CDR3aa: AWSVGRVGEQY
j_gene: TRBJ1-2; v_gene: TRBV5-1; CDR3aa: ASSLRTGNTASAGYT
j_gene: TRBJ2-2; v_gene: TRBV11-2; CDR3aa: ASSSDPGLPGELF
j_gene: TRBJ2-3; v_gene: TRBV15; CDR3aa: ATSRGSHPSTDTQY
j_gene: TRBJ2-3; v_gene: TRBV2; CDR3aa: APAPGGRPDTQY
j_gene: TRBJ2-1; v_gene: TRBV5-5; CDR3aa: ASSTRLDNEQF
j_gene: TRBJ1-5; v_gene: TRBV7-8; CDR3aa: ASSLAPGNQPQH
j_gene: TRBJ2-1; v_gene: TRBV2; CDR3aa: ASSTGLGLNNEQF
j_gene: TRBJ2-3; v_gene: TRBV5-1; CDR3aa: ASSPTEPSTDTQY
j_gene: TRBJ1-6; v_gene: TRBV20-1; CDR3aa: SARVMGTYNSPLH
j_gene: TRBJ2-7; v_gene: TRBV7-2; CDR3aa: ASSQRLGGYEQY
j_gene: TRBJ2-7; v_gene: TRBV4-1; CDR3aa: ASSQEKTRSIYEQY
j_gene: TRBJ2-7; v_gene: TRBV28; CDR3aa: ASSVWGELEFCEQY
j_gene: TRBJ2-7; v_gene: TRBV6-1; CDR3aa: ASTPGALSYEQY
j_gene: TRBJ2-5; v_gene: TRBV7-9; CDR3aa: ASSLWASAQY
j_gene: TRBJ2-1; v_gene: TRBV4-1; CDR3aa: ASSPSIAGSYNEQF
j_gene: TRBJ1-5; v_gene: TRBV7-9; CDR3aa: ASSLEGQGTQPQH
j_gene: TRBJ1-3; v_gene: TRBV29-1; CDR3aa: SVDTGGRNTIY
j_gene: TRBJ1-1; v_gene: TRBV12-3/TRBV12-4; CDR3aa: ASRKGGNTEAF
j_gene: TRBJ1-1; v_gene: TRBV9; CDR3aa: ASSVDVAGDTEAF
j_gene: TRBJ2-7; v_gene: TRBV5-6; CDR3aa: ASSFYKVGGPTEQY
j_gene: TRBJ2-7; v_gene: TRBV6-2/TRBV6-3; CDR3aa: ASSYLARTYEQY
j_gene: TRBJ1-1; v_gene: TRBV6-5; CDR3aa: ASSYSRFDVKTEAF
j_gene: TRBJ1-1; v_gene: TRBV27; CDR3aa: ASSLSPQGSTEAF
j_gene: TRBJ2-1; v_gene: TRBV2; CDR3aa: ASRAPGTSYNEQF
j_gene: TRBJ1-1; v_gene: TRBV18; CDR3aa: ASSPVGGTEAF
j_gene: TRBJ2-1; v_gene: TRBV2; CDR3aa: AIPGGGPKF
j_gene: TRBJ2-7; v_gene: TRBV14; CDR3aa: ASSHSNFRGGIEKQY
j_gene: TRBJ2-5; v_gene: TRBV20-1; CDR3aa: SARDFRVQETQY
j_gene: TRBJ1-5; v_gene: TRBV2; CDR3aa: ASSNRVVANQPQH
j_gene: TRBJ2-7; v_gene: TRBV24-1; CDR3aa: ATSAPPDRARSYEQY
j_gene: TRBJ2-1; v_gene: TRBV14; CDR3aa: ASSPHRAHNNEQF
j_gene: TRBJ2-7; v_gene: TRBV7-9; CDR3aa: ASSQGLDWYEQY
j_gene: TRBJ1-1; v_gene: TRBV10-3; CDR3aa: AISPDRANSGGTEAF
j_gene: TRBJ1-6; v_gene: TRBV28; CDR3aa: ASSLTGTGANSPLH
j_gene: TRBJ2-7; v_gene: TRBV27; CDR3aa: ASGGQGAYEQY
j_gene: TRBJ2-3; v_gene: TRBV6-5; CDR3aa: ASSYYPASTTDTQY
j_gene: TRBJ1-3; v_gene: TRBV20-1; CDR3aa: SAPGTAGNTIY
j_gene: TRBJ2-7; v_gene: TRBV28; CDR3aa: ASSPLVGDGQY
j_gene: TRBJ2-1; v_gene: TRBV6-1; CDR3aa: ASSPQGDSYNEQF
j_gene: TRBJ2-6; v_gene: TRBV7-3; CDR3aa: ASSPTGVYSGANVLT